These T cell receptor beta chains were read from a single sample in a study of control samples from healthy donors and cancer patients. The assay was immunoSEQ multiplex PCR, and TCRdb's table has in-frame clones only and misses some. The data contain about 180,000 clones, 90% of them seen just once; the ten biggest clones take up just over 1.4%. The sequenced sample was blood. These receptors came from a woman aged 50 to 60 in good health. Each CDR3 is given with its conserved first and last residue. A D gene is named only where the DNA matches it firmly. Clone size is given for some rows only: seen once, a few or many times, or a class if the clone is expanded.

V	J	size	length	D	CDR3	DNA
TRBV4-3	TRBJ2-5	-	15	-	CASSQDLFGVETQYF	TGCGCCAGCAGCCAAGATCTTTTCGGGGTAGAGACCCAGTACTTC
TRBV7-3	TRBJ1-1	-	15	-	CASPRGPWGNTEAFF	TGTGCCAGCCCTAGGGGCCCGTGGGGGAACACTGAAGCTTTCTTT
TRBV28	TRBJ2-1	-	17	-	CASRGVVGRVPFNEQFF	TGTGCCAGCAGGGGGGTCGTAGGACGGGTCCCTTTCAATGAGCAGTTCTTC
TRBV5-4	TRBJ2-1	-	15	TRBD2	CASSLPPSGNNEQFF	TGTGCCAGCAGCTTGCCGCCTAGCGGAAACAATGAGCAGTTCTTC
TRBV5-8	TRBJ2-7	-	9	-	CASSFISYF	TGTGCCAGCAGCTTCATTTCGTACTTC
TRBV10-3	TRBJ2-4	-	13	TRBD1	CAIRNRDRGIQYF	TGTGCCATCAGAAACCGGGACAGGGGCATTCAGTACTTC
TRBV7-3	TRBJ2-2	-	14	-	CASSLTSRTGELFF	TGTGCCAGCAGCTTAACTTCCCGGACCGGGGAGCTGTTTTTT
TRBV5-5	TRBJ1-1	-	14	-	CASSVTLINTEAFF	TGTGCCAGCAGCGTAACCCTGATTAACACTGAAGCTTTCTTT
TRBV7-6	TRBJ1-1	-	14	-	CASSPDRVYTEAFF	TGTGCCAGCAGCCCCGACAGAGTATACACTGAAGCTTTCTTT
TRBV4-1	TRBJ1-2	-	16	-	CASSPYQTEANYGYTF	TGCGCCAGCAGCCCATACCAGACAGAAGCTAACTATGGCTACACCTTC
TRBV5-1	TRBJ2-3	-	15	-	CASSFKGSSTDTQYF	TGCGCCAGCAGCTTTAAGGGGTCGAGCACAGATACGCAGTATTTT
TRBV5-1	TRBJ2-5	-	14	-	CASGRQDQQETQYF	TGCGCCAGCGGACGACAGGACCAGCAAGAGACCCAGTACTTC
TRBV4-1	TRBJ2-3	-	15	TRBD2	CASSQTTSGADTQYF	TGCGCCAGCAGCCAAACTACTAGCGGGGCAGATACGCAGTATTTT
TRBV5-1	TRBJ2-1	-	14	-	CASSLDGISNEQFF	TGCGCCAGCAGCTTGGACGGGATTAGCAATGAGCAGTTCTTC
TRBV20-1	TRBJ2-7	-	13	-	CSASRGRVYEQYF	TGCAGTGCTAGTCGGGGTAGGGTCTACGAGCAGTACTTC
TRBV5-5	TRBJ1-6	-	15	-	CASSLLGHNNSPLHF	TGTGCCAGCAGCTTGCTAGGACACAATAATTCACCCCTCCACTTT
TRBV7-7	TRBJ1-4	-	15	-	CASSLGLSSNEKLFF	TGTGCCAGCAGCCTCGGACTGAGTTCTAATGAAAAACTGTTTTTT
TRBV5-1	TRBJ2-7	-	13	-	CASSLTSPYEQYF	TGCGCCAGCAGCTTGACTAGCCCCTACGAGCAGTACTTC
TRBV7-8	TRBJ2-7	-	17	-	CASKERDRTISYYEQYF	TGTGCCAGCAAAGAGCGGGACAGGACGATTTCCTACTACGAGCAGTACTTC
TRBV28	TRBJ2-7	-	12	-	CATRALNYEQYF	TGTGCCACCCGGGCATTGAACTACGAGCAGTACTTC
TRBV18	TRBJ2-1	-	16	-	CASSSSAASSYNEQFF	TGTGCCAGCTCAAGTTCTGCGGCTAGCTCCTACAATGAGCAGTTCTTC
TRBV5-5	TRBJ1-3	-	15	TRBD1	CASSLSPGGGNTIYF	TGTGCCAGCAGCTTGAGTCCAGGGGGCGGAAACACCATATATTTT
TRBV11-1	TRBJ1-5	once	14	-	CASSLEGRNQPQHF	TGTGCCAGCAGCTTAGAGGGAAGGAATCAGCCCCAGCATTTT
TRBV14	TRBJ2-2	-	15	-	CASSPGLWNTGELFF	TGTGCCAGCAGCCCGGGGCTCTGGAACACCGGGGAGCTGTTTTTT
TRBV7-9	TRBJ2-7	-	15	-	CASSFLQGGLDEQYF	TGTGCCAGCAGCTTTCTTCAGGGAGGACTGGACGAGCAGTACTTC
TRBV6-5	TRBJ1-2	-	13	-	CASSGELNYGYTF	TGTGCCAGCAGCGGGGAGCTTAACTATGGCTACACCTTC
TRBV2	TRBJ1-4	-	15	TRBD1	CASSFSGTANEKLFF	TGTGCCAGCAGCTTTTCCGGGACAGCTAATGAAAAACTGTTTTTT
TRBV18	TRBJ1-2	-	14	-	CASSVDSGGYGYTF	TGTGCCAGCTCCGTAGACAGCGGGGGGTATGGCTACACCTTC
TRBV5-4	TRBJ1-2	-	13	TRBD1	CASSLEGAFGHTF	TGTGCCAGCAGCTTGGAGGGGGCCTTTGGCCACACCTTC
TRBV6-6	TRBJ1-2	-	15	TRBD1	CASRIGGQGPYGYTF	TGTGCCAGCAGAATAGGGGGCCAGGGCCCCTATGGCTACACCTTC
TRBV2	TRBJ1-1	once	14	TRBD1	CASSDRQGRTEAFF	TGTGCCAGCAGCGATCGACAGGGGCGGACTGAAGCTTTCTTT
TRBV6-1	TRBJ1-2	-	16	TRBD1	CASSEFRTGGRWGYTF	TGTGCCAGCAGTGAATTTAGGACAGGGGGCAGATGGGGCTACACCTTC
TRBV6-5	TRBJ2-7	-	14	-	CASSYSGQGKRQYF	TGTGCCAGCAGTTACTCTGGCCAGGGAAAAAGGCAGTACTTC
TRBV6-5	TRBJ1-4	-	14	-	CASNPSGGKEKLFF	TGTGCCAGCAACCCCAGCGGCGGGAAGGAAAAACTGTTTTTT
TRBV5-8	TRBJ2-3	-	15	-	CASSLGGRVTDTQYF	TGTGCCAGCAGCTTGGGGGGACGGGTCACAGATACGCAGTATTTT
TRBV28	TRBJ2-7	-	18	-	CASSLPTGSGTSTYEQYF	TGTGCCAGCAGTTTACCCACGGGGTCCGGGACGTCAACCTACGAGCAGTACTTC
TRBV12-3/TRBV12-4	TRBJ2-5	-	13	-	CASSLPPPETQYF	TGTGCCAGCAGTTTACCTCCACCCGAGACCCAGTACTTC
TRBV6-2/TRBV6-3	TRBJ1-2	-	13	-	CASSYQDFYGYTF	TGTGCCAGCAGTTACCAGGATTTCTATGGCTACACCTTC
TRBV15	TRBJ2-3	-	14	-	CATSRERAPDTQYF	TGTGCCACCAGCAGAGAAAGGGCCCCAGATACGCAGTATTTT
TRBV2	TRBJ1-6	-	14	-	CASSEGGRNSPLHF	TGTGCCAGCAGTGAGGGGGGGCGGAATTCACCCCTCCACTTT
TRBV7-9	TRBJ1-1	-	16	-	CASSSLVLKLNTEAFF	TGTGCCAGCAGCTCCCTTGTTTTGAAATTGAACACTGAAGCTTTCTTT
TRBV5-6	TRBJ1-1	-	14	-	CASSLYRVPSEAFF	TGTGCCAGCAGCCTTTACAGGGTACCCTCTGAAGCTTTCTTT
TRBV5-1	TRBJ2-1	-	15	TRBD2	CASSWTSGGANEQFF	TGCGCCAGCAGCTGGACTAGCGGGGGAGCTAATGAGCAGTTCTTC
TRBV7-6	TRBJ1-4	-	17	-	CASSPSQGRVGSEKLFF	TGTGCCAGCAGCCCCTCTCAGGGCAGGGTCGGCTCTGAAAAACTGTTTTTT
TRBV11-1	TRBJ2-5	-	15	-	CASSFFQSTQETQYF	TGTGCCAGCAGCTTTTTCCAGAGTACTCAAGAGACTCAGTACTTC
TRBV19	TRBJ2-3	few	14	-	CASEKDFLTDTQYF	TGTGCCAGTGAGAAAGACTTTCTCACAGATACGCAGTATTTT
TRBV27	TRBJ1-2	-	14	-	CASRAGGTNYGYTF	TGTGCCAGCAGGGCCGGGGGGACCAACTATGGCTACACCTTC
TRBV9	TRBJ2-7	once	16	TRBD2	CASSVGSGGENYEQYF	TGTGCCAGCAGCGTAGGAAGCGGGGGAGAAAATTACGAGCAGTACTTC
TRBV11-3	TRBJ2-3	once	16	TRBD2	CASNLGLASFPDTQYF	TGTGCCAGCAACTTAGGACTAGCCTCCTTTCCAGATACGCAGTATTTT
TRBV9	TRBJ1-6	few	14	-	CASSLGGYNSPLHF	TGTGCCAGCAGCCTCGGGGGATATAATTCACCCCTCCACTTT
TRBV20-1	TRBJ1-2	-	11	TRBD1	CSGTGGYGYTF	TGCAGTGGGACAGGGGGTTATGGCTACACCTTC
TRBV6-4	TRBJ1-3	-	15	-	CASSEQGGPGNTIYF	TGTGCCAGCAGTGAGCAGGGAGGCCCTGGAAACACCATATATTTT
TRBV2	TRBJ1-3	few	12	TRBD1	CASSRQGNTIYF	TGTGCCAGCAGTCGACAGGGGAACACCATATATTTT
TRBV7-9	TRBJ1-2	-	13	TRBD1	CASSRTGSYGYTF	TGTGCCAGCAGCCGGACAGGTTCCTATGGCTACACCTTC
TRBV9	TRBJ2-3	-	18	TRBD2	CASSVASGRSWHTDTQYF	TGTGCCAGCAGCGTAGCTAGCGGGAGGAGTTGGCACACAGATACGCAGTATTTT
TRBV9	TRBJ2-1	-	14	TRBD2	CASSVGAGGLEQFF	TGTGCCAGCAGCGTAGGTGCGGGGGGGCTCGAGCAGTTCTTC
TRBV6-5	TRBJ2-1	-	14	TRBD1	CASRRDRGSDEQFF	TGTGCCAGCAGACGGGACAGGGGTTCCGATGAGCAGTTCTTC